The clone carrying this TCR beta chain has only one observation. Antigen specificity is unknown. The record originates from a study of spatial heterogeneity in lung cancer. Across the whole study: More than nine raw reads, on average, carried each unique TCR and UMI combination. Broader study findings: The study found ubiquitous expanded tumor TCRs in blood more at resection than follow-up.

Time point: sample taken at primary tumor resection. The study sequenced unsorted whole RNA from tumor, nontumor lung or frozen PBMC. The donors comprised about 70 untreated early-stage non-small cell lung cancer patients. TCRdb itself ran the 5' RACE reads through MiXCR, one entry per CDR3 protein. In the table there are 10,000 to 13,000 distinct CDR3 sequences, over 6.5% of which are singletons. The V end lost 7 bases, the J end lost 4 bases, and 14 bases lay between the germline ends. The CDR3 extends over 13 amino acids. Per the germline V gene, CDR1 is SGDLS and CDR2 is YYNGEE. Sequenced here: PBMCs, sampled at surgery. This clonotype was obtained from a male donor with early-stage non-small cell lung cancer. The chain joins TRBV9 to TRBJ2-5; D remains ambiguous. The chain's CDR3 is CASGKGTGETQYF. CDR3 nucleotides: TGTGCCAGCGGAAAGGGCACTGGAGAGACCCAGTACTTC.